Listed below are T cell receptor beta chains from one sample, sequenced in a study of blood T cell repertoires in COVID-19. Here immunoSEQ multiplex PCR was the method, and the copy in TCRdb shows in-frame clones only, minus some. The table has fewer than 95,000 clones, around 74% seen once. Sequencing was done on a sample of peripheral blood. The receptors here all came from a man aged 65 to 85 with COVID-19, enrolled during active disease. The CDR3 runs from the conserved cysteine through the conserved F or W. The order of the fields is clone size, V gene, J gene, D gene, CDR3 length, CDR3 DNA, CDR3 protein. A D gene is named only where the DNA matches it firmly. A row's size may be missing; if present it is once, few, many or a size class.

clone_size: .; v_call: TRBV4-3; j_call: TRBJ2-5; d_call: .; cdr3_length: 14; cdr3_nt: TGCGCCAGCAGCCAACGGGGGTTGGCGGAGACCCAGTACTTC; cdr3_aa: CASSQRGLAETQYF
clone_size: few; v_call: TRBV5-8; j_call: TRBJ2-5; d_call: TRBD1; cdr3_length: 13; cdr3_nt: TGTGCCAGCAGCTTGGGACAGGGGATTGCCCAGTACTTC; cdr3_aa: CASSLGQGIAQYF
clone_size: .; v_call: TRBV11-3; j_call: TRBJ2-7; d_call: .; cdr3_length: 13; cdr3_nt: TGTGCCAGCAGCTTAGACCCCAACTACGAGCAGTACTTC; cdr3_aa: CASSLDPNYEQYF
clone_size: .; v_call: TRBV18; j_call: TRBJ1-4; d_call: TRBD1; cdr3_length: 14; cdr3_nt: TGTGCCAGCTCACCCGACAGGGTACATGAAAAACTGTTTTTT; cdr3_aa: CASSPDRVHEKLFF
clone_size: .; v_call: TRBV19; j_call: TRBJ1-2; d_call: TRBD1; cdr3_length: 14; cdr3_nt: TGTGCCAGCCCTCCCCAGGACAGGGGATATGGCTACACCTTC; cdr3_aa: CASPPQDRGYGYTF
clone_size: .; v_call: TRBV9; j_call: TRBJ2-7; d_call: TRBD2; cdr3_length: 14; cdr3_nt: TGTGCCAGCAGCGTTGTGGCGGGAGTAAACGAGCAGTACTTC; cdr3_aa: CASSVVAGVNEQYF
clone_size: .; v_call: TRBV18; j_call: TRBJ1-4; d_call: .; cdr3_length: 16; cdr3_nt: TGTGCCAGCTCACCATTGTATTCGGGAGCTAATGAAAAACTGTTTTTT; cdr3_aa: CASSPLYSGANEKLFF
clone_size: .; v_call: TRBV19; j_call: TRBJ1-4; d_call: .; cdr3_length: 15; cdr3_nt: TGTGCCAGTAGCTCAAGGACAGCTCTTAATGAAAAACTGTTTTTT; cdr3_aa: CASSSRTALNEKLFF
clone_size: .; v_call: TRBV3-1/TRBV3-2; j_call: TRBJ2-4; d_call: TRBD1; cdr3_length: 17; cdr3_nt: TGTGCCAGCAGCCTGTCGACAGGGGATATAGCCAAAAACATTCAGTACTTC; cdr3_aa: CASSLSTGDIAKNIQYF
clone_size: .; v_call: TRBV27; j_call: TRBJ2-7; d_call: TRBD1; cdr3_length: 14; cdr3_nt: TGTGCCAGCAGTCCACAGGGGATCGCCTACGAGCAGTACTTC; cdr3_aa: CASSPQGIAYEQYF
clone_size: .; v_call: TRBV9; j_call: TRBJ2-1; d_call: .; cdr3_length: 17; cdr3_nt: TGTGCCAGCAGCGTAGGGTTGACGGGAGCCTCCTACAATGAGCAGTTCTTC; cdr3_aa: CASSVGLTGASYNEQFF
clone_size: .; v_call: TRBV18; j_call: TRBJ1-2; d_call: .; cdr3_length: 12; cdr3_nt: TGTGCCAGCTCACAGCCAGGGAATGGCTACACCTTC; cdr3_aa: CASSQPGNGYTF
clone_size: .; v_call: TRBV28; j_call: TRBJ2-5; d_call: TRBD2; cdr3_length: 13; cdr3_nt: TGTGCCAGCAGAAAGACTAGCCCAGAGACCCAGTACTTC; cdr3_aa: CASRKTSPETQYF
clone_size: .; v_call: TRBV6-5; j_call: TRBJ1-2; d_call: TRBD1; cdr3_length: 13; cdr3_nt: TGTGCCAGCAGGAGAGACAGGGTCGGTGGCTACACCTTC; cdr3_aa: CASRRDRVGGYTF
clone_size: .; v_call: TRBV3-1/TRBV3-2; j_call: TRBJ1-1; d_call: .; cdr3_length: 14; cdr3_nt: TGTGCCAGCAGCCTGATGGTGGGGAGCACTGAAGCTTTCTTT; cdr3_aa: CASSLMVGSTEAFF
clone_size: .; v_call: TRBV5-4; j_call: TRBJ2-7; d_call: .; cdr3_length: 12; cdr3_nt: TGTGCCAGCAGCTTGGACACCTACGAGCAGTACTTC; cdr3_aa: CASSLDTYEQYF
clone_size: .; v_call: TRBV5-1; j_call: TRBJ2-5; d_call: .; cdr3_length: 14; cdr3_nt: TGCGCCAGCAGCTTGGGGCCAGTCCAAGAGACCCAGTACTTC; cdr3_aa: CASSLGPVQETQYF
clone_size: .; v_call: TRBV4-3; j_call: TRBJ2-5; d_call: .; cdr3_length: 14; cdr3_nt: TGCGCCAGCAGCCAAGAAGGCGGGGAAGAGACCCAGTACTTC; cdr3_aa: CASSQEGGEETQYF
clone_size: .; v_call: TRBV19; j_call: TRBJ2-1; d_call: TRBD2; cdr3_length: 20; cdr3_nt: TGTGCCAGTAGTCACAACCCGGGAGCGGGAGGGATCCGAGCTTACAATGAGCAGTTCTTC; cdr3_aa: CASSHNPGAGGIRAYNEQFF
clone_size: .; v_call: TRBV7-8; j_call: TRBJ1-1; d_call: TRBD1; cdr3_length: 14; cdr3_nt: TGTGCCAGCAGCTCAGCCGGACAGGGCACTGAAGCTTTCTTT; cdr3_aa: CASSSAGQGTEAFF
clone_size: .; v_call: TRBV30; j_call: TRBJ1-1; d_call: .; cdr3_length: 12; cdr3_nt: TGTGCCTGGAGTGGAAGCGCCACTGAAGCTTTCTTT; cdr3_aa: CAWSGSATEAFF
clone_size: .; v_call: TRBV19; j_call: TRBJ2-3; d_call: TRBD1; cdr3_length: 16; cdr3_nt: TGTGCCAGTAGTAAGCCCCGGGACAGGGGGCTAGATACGCAGTATTTT; cdr3_aa: CASSKPRDRGLDTQYF
clone_size: .; v_call: TRBV4-2; j_call: TRBJ2-3; d_call: TRBD1; cdr3_length: 16; cdr3_nt: TGTGCCAGCAGCCAAGGGAGACAGGGGGGGACAGATACGCAGTATTTT; cdr3_aa: CASSQGRQGGTDTQYF
clone_size: .; v_call: TRBV3-1/TRBV3-2; j_call: TRBJ2-4; d_call: .; cdr3_length: 16; cdr3_nt: TGTGCCAGCAGACTTGGAGGGAACGACCTGAAAAACATTCAGTACTTC; cdr3_aa: CASRLGGNDLKNIQYF
clone_size: .; v_call: TRBV3-1/TRBV3-2; j_call: TRBJ1-4; d_call: TRBD1; cdr3_length: 14; cdr3_nt: TGTGCCAGCAGCCGGACAGGAGGACATGAAAAACTGTTTTTT; cdr3_aa: CASSRTGGHEKLFF
clone_size: .; v_call: TRBV7-2; j_call: TRBJ2-3; d_call: .; cdr3_length: 15; cdr3_nt: TGTGCCAGCACCTATCGCGGGCGAATCCTAGGGACGCAGTATTTT; cdr3_aa: CASTYRGRILGTQYF
clone_size: .; v_call: TRBV30; j_call: TRBJ1-2; d_call: .; cdr3_length: 13; cdr3_nt: TGTGCCTGGAACCAGGAGGTCAACTATGGCTACACCTTC; cdr3_aa: CAWNQEVNYGYTF
clone_size: .; v_call: TRBV5-1; j_call: TRBJ2-1; d_call: TRBD2; cdr3_length: 15; cdr3_nt: TGCGCCAGCAGCTCGACTAGCGGGACGTACAATGAGCAGTTCTTC; cdr3_aa: CASSSTSGTYNEQFF
clone_size: .; v_call: TRBV5-4; j_call: TRBJ1-1; d_call: .; cdr3_length: 15; cdr3_nt: TGTGCCAGCAGCTTGTCCAGGGTTGGGAACACTGAAGCTTTCTTT; cdr3_aa: CASSLSRVGNTEAFF
clone_size: .; v_call: TRBV9; j_call: TRBJ1-4; d_call: .; cdr3_length: 14; cdr3_nt: TGTGCCAGCAGCCTCGGGGCAACTAATGAAAAACTGTTTTTT; cdr3_aa: CASSLGATNEKLFF
clone_size: once; v_call: TRBV7-2; j_call: TRBJ2-3; d_call: .; cdr3_length: 12; cdr3_nt: TGTGCCAGCAGCAACGGACTAAATACGCAGTATTTT; cdr3_aa: CASSNGLNTQYF
clone_size: .; v_call: TRBV9; j_call: TRBJ2-1; d_call: TRBD2; cdr3_length: 15; cdr3_nt: TGTGCCAGCAGCGCTAGCGGGATCTCCTACAATGAGCAGTTCTTC; cdr3_aa: CASSASGISYNEQFF